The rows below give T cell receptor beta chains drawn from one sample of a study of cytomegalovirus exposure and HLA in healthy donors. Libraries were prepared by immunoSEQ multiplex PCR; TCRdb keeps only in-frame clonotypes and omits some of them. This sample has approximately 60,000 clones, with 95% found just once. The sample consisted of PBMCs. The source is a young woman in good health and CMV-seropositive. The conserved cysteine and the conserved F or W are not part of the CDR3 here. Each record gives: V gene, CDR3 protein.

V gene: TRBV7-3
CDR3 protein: ASSLLPSSGTSDSTDTQY

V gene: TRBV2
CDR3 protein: ASRGGVQVEKLF

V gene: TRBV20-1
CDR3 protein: SAPRDTQY

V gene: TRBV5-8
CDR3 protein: ASSLFGTYEQY

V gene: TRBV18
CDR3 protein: ASSPNSPIGGFNEKLF

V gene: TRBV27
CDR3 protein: ASSGGWGSNQPQH

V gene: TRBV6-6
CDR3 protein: ASNEGSTNEKLF

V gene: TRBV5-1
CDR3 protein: ASSLGDRGLYYT

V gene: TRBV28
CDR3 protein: ASSHGGGQGYEQF

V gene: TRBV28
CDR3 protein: ALKAGGYNEQF

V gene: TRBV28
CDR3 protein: ASRVGQGLYEQY

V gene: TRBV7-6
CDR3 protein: ASSLLGGPGGELF

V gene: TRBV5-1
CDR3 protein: ASSLALGQVLSEAF

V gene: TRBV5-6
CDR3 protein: ASSYSGSQTYNSPLH

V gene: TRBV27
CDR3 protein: ASTRGRGQGSWKQY

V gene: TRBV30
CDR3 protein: AWTNTQETQY

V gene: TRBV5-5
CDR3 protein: ASSLASGVTGEQF

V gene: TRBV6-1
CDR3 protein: ASVGTLGQSYGYT

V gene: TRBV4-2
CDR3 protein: ASSLILGDSSPLH

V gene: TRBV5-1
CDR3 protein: ASSFSGSPPGSADTQY

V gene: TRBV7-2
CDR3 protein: ASSSDGLRRIAF

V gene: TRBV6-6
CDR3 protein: ASSYSGQGSGKLF

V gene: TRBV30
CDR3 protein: AWAQLASEQY

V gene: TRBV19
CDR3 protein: ASSLNGGETQY

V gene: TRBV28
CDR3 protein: AIRRGGAEGNQPQH

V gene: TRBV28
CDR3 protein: ASTVDRGRANYGYT

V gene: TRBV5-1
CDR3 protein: ASSLARNEQF

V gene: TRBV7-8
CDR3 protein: ASSSFPGGETQY

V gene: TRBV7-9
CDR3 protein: ASSATVGRGTEAF

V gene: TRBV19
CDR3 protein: ASSIDRNSYEQY